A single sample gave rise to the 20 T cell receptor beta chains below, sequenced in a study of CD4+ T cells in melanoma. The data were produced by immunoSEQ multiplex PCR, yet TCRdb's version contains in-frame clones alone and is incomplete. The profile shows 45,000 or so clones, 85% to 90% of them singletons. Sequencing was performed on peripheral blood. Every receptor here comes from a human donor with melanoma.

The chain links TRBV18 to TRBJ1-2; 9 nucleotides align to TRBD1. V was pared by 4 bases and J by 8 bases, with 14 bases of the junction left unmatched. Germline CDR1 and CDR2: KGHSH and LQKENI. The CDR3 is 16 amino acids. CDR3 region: CASSRIDTGTGYGYTF. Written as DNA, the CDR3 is TGTGCCAGCTCACGAATCGATACCGGGACAGGGTACGGCTACACCTTC.

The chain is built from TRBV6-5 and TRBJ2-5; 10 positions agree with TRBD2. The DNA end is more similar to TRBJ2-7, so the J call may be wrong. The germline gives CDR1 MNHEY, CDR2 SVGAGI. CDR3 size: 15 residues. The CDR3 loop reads CASSYASGGPYEQYF. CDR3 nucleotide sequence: TGTGCCAGCAGTTACGCTAGCGGGGGTCCCTACGAGCAGTACTTC.

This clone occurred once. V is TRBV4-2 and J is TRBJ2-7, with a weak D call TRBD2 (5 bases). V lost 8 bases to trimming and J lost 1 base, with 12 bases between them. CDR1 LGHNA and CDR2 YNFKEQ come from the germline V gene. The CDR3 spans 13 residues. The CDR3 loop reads CASGLDKSYEQYF. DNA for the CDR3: TGTGCCAGCGGACTTGACAAGTCCTACGAGCAGTACTTC.

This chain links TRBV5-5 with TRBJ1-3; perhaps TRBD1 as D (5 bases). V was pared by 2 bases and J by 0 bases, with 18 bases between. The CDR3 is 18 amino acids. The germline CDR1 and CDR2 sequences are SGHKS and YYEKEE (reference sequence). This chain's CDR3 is CASSLPPRGGLSGNTIYF. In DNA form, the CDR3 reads TGTGCCAGCAGCTTACCCCCTCGGGGGGGTCTCTCTGGAAACACCATATATTTT.

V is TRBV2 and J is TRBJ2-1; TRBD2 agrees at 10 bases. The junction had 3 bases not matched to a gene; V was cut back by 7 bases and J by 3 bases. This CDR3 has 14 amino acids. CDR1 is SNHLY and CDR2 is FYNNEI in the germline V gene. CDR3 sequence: CASTGTSVYNEQFF. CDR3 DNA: TGTGCCAGCACCGGGACTAGCGTCTACAATGAGCAGTTCTTC.

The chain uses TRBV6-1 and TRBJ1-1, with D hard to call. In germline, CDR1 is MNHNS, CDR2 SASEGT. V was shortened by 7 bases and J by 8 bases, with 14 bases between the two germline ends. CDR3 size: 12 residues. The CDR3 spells CASTDRVEEAFF. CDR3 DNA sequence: TGTGCCAGCACCGATAGGGTGGAAGAAGCTTTCTTT.

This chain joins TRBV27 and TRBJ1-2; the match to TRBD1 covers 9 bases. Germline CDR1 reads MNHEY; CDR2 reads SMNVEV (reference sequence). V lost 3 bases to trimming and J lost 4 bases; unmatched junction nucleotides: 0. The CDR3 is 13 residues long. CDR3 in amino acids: CASSLTGGYGYTF. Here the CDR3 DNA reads TGTGCCAGCAGTTTGACAGGGGGCTATGGCTACACCTTC.

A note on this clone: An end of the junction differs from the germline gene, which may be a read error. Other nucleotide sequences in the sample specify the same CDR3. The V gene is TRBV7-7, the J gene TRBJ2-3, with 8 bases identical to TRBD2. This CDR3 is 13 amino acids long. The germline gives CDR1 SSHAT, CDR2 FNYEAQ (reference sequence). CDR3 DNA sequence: TGTGCTAGCAGCTTAGCGGGATCAGATACGCAGTATTTT. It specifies CASSLAGSDTQYF. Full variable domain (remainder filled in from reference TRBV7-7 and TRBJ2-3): GAGVSQSPRYKVTKRGQDVTLRCDPISSHATLYWYQQALGQGPEFLTYFNYEAQPDKSGLPSDRFSAERPEGSISTLTIQRTEQRDSAMYRCASSLAGSDTQYFGPGTRLTVL.

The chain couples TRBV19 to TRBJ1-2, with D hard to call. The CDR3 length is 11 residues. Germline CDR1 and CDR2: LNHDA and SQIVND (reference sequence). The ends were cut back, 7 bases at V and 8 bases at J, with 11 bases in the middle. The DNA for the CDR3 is TGTGCCAGTACGGGGATCGGGGGCTACACCTTC. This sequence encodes CASTGIGGYTF.

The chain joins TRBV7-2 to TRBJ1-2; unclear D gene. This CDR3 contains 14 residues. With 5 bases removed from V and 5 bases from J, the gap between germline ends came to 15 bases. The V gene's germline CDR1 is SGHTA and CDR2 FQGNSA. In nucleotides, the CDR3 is TGTGCCAGCAGCATTTCGGAGGTCGGGTATGGCTACACCTTC. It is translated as CASSISEVGYGYTF.

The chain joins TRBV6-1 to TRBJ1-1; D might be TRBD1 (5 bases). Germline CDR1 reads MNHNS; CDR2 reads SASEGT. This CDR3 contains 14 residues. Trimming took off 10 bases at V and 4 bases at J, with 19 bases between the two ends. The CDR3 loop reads CATDWRVRGTEAFF. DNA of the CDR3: TGTGCCACCGATTGGCGGGTAAGGGGCACTGAAGCTTTCTTT.

Here the CDR3 DNA reads TGTGCCAGCAGCATACATCAACTGTACCAAGAGACCCAGTACTTC. This translates into CASSIHQLYQETQYF. The genes are TRBV13 and TRBJ2-5; D gene unclear. The CDR3 spans 15 residues. V dropped 5 bases and J dropped 0 bases, with 13 bases sitting between them. Germline CDR1 reads PRHDT; CDR2 reads FYEKMQ (reference sequence).

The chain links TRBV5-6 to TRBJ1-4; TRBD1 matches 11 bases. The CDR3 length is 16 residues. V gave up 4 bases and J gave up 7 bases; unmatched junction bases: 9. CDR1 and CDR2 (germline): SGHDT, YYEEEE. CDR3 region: CASSLDRGRGIEKLFF. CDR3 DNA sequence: TGTGCCAGCAGCCTGGACAGGGGGCGAGGGATTGAAAAACTGTTTTTT.

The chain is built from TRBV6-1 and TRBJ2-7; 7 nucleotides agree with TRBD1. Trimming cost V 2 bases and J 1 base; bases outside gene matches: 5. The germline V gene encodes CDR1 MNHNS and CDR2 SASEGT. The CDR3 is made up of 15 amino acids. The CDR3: CASSELTGTSYEQYF. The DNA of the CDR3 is TGTGCCAGCAGTGAACTGACAGGGACATCCTACGAGCAGTACTTC.

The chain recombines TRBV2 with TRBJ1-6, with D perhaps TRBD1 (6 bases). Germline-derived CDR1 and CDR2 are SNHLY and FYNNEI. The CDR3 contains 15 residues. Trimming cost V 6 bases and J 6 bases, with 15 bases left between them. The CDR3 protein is CASRTPGDLNSPLHF. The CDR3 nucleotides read TGTGCCAGCAGAACACCAGGGGACCTTAATTCACCCCTCCACTTT.

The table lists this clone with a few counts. CDR3 in amino acids: CASSLRDPGELFF. Here the CDR3 DNA reads TGTGCCAGCAGCTTAAGGGACCCCGGGGAGCTGTTTTTT. The chain recombines TRBV11-3 with TRBJ2-2, with D tentatively TRBD1 or TRBD2 (5 bases each). CDR1 is SGHNT, CDR2 YENEEA, per germline. Trimming cost V 2 bases and J 6 bases, with 7 bases left between them. The CDR3 loop spans 13 amino acids.

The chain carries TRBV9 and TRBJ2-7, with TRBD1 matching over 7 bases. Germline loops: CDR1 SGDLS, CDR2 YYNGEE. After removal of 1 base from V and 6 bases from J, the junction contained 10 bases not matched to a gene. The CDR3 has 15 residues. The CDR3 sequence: CASSVYESNRGEQYF. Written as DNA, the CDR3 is TGTGCCAGCAGCGTATACGAATCAAACAGGGGCGAGCAGTACTTC.

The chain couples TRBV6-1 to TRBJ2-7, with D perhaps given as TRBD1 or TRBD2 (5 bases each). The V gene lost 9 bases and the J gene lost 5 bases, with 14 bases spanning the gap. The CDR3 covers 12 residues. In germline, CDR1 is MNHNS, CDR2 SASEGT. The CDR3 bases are TGTGCCAGTGGGTTTGGGGGAGACGAGCAGTACTTC. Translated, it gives CASGFGGDEQYF.

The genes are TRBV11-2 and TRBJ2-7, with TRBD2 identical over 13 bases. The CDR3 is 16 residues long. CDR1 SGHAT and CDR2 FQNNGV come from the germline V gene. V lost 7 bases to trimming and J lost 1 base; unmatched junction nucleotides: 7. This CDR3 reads CASNDPGLAGSYEQYF. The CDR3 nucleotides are TGTGCCAGCAACGACCCGGGACTAGCGGGGTCCTACGAGCAGTACTTC. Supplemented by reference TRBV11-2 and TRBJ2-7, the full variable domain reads EAGVAQSPRYKIIEKRQSVAFWCNPISGHATLYWYQQILGQGPKLLIQFQNNGVVDDSQLPKDRFSAERLKGVDSTLKIQPAKLEDSAVYLCASNDPGLAGSYEQYFGPGTRLTVT.

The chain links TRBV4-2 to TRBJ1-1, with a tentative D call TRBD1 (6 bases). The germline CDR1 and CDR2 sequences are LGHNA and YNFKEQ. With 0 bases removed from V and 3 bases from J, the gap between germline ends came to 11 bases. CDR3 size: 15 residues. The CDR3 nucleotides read TGTGCCAGCAGCCAAGAAAGGGGGGCACACACTGAAGCTTTCTTT. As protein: CASSQERGAHTEAFF.